This T cell receptor (beta chain) is from a study of blood T cells in healthy people across ages. This clonotype has more than one count but fewer than ten. Together with a sample-barcoded 5' primer, a J-beta primer mix was included in a second PCR lasting about 6 to 11 cycles. TCRdb reprocessed the 5' RACE reads with MiXCR, giving one entry per CDR3 protein. The table has 600,000 to 800,000 distinct CDR3 sequences, around 20% seen once. The TCR sequence derives from an older man in good health. Sample: blood.

The CDR3 DNA is TGTGCCAGCAGCTTATCCGGACTAGCGGGAGACTCCTACGAGCAGTACTTC. This translates into CASSLSGLAGDSYEQYF. J is TRBJ2-5 and V is TRBV7-2; 13 positions match TRBD2. Near its end, the DNA agrees better with TRBJ2-7, so the J call may be wrong. The CDR3 runs 17 residues. CDR1 SGHTA and CDR2 FQGNSA come from the germline V gene.